This T cell receptor (beta chain) was captured in a study of cytomegalovirus exposure and HLA in healthy donors (dated by TCRdb to the late 2010s). About the study as a whole: An earlier analysis of more than 550 of the donors reported about 300 Gb of sequence data and 117 million unique TCR beta sequences obtained from about 179 million T cells. Roughly 300 gigabases of sequencing data and around 80 million unique TCR sequences made up an early release that covered approximately 700 HLA-typed donors. Of the 300 to 500 genotyped donors, over 80% were placed in the genetic ancestry cluster associated with self-reported Caucasian donors. The study aimed to test whether signatures of past pathogen exposure could be identified by cataloging public T cell receptors. The T cell repertoires of 666 subjects were profiled by immunosequencing and related to cytomegalovirus serostatus. Besides the first cohort of roughly 660 subjects, a separate validation cohort made up of over a hundred different subjects was used. The study combined high-throughput TCR immunosequencing, statistical association of individual TCRs with disease status, and machine learning to predict cytomegalovirus infection status. A later analysis re-examined previously published TCR beta repertoires from 500 to 700 donors and added high-resolution HLA genotyping to investigate patterns of TCR occurrence. Rather than using new phenotypic data, the later analysis identified candidate immune exposures from TCR beta sequences and from how often those sequences occurred across donors. An earlier analysis of a few hundred of the donors applied high-throughput TCR beta sequencing to assess whether each TCR beta V gene segment acted as functional or pseudogenic. Donor age, sex, ethnicity and CMV serostatus were compiled together with the repertoire data. Genome-wide SNP genotypes for about three fifths of the roughly 700 donors were used in a later genetic analysis, which treated that subset as a discovery cohort. All discovery cohort repertoires had been generated on a single sequencing platform. Class I and class II HLA loci were covered by the typing at four-digit resolution. Typing coverage differed by locus: A, B, C, DRB1 and DQB1 were typed in about 620-640 donors, DQA1 in 500 to 550, DPA1 in 600 to 610, and DPB1 in just under 490. A few DR-DQ haplotypes were handled as single units for association and clustering because linkage in the cohort was strong. Among a few hundred genotyped donors of the cohort, an average of around 240,000 unique TCR beta nucleotide sequences were sequenced per donor, roughly 20% of them non-productive.

The cohort was made up of roughly 670 healthy bone marrow donors. All cohort members were sampled while nominally healthy, although unrecorded immune exposures were likely present. The donor was CMV seropositive and belonged to the group of 250 to 300 seropositive cohort members. Each donor provided a peripheral blood sample, and peripheral blood mononuclear cells were used for TCR beta sequencing. The Qiagen DNeasy Blood Extraction Kit was used to extract genomic DNA from the blood cell samples. The library was obtained by the immunoSEQ multiplex PCR assay. The multiplex PCR relied on a mix of 60 forward primers for TCR Vbeta segments and 13 reverse primers for TCR Jbeta segments. The CDR3 region of rearranged TCR beta genes was amplified from genomic DNA by a multiplex PCR assay. The Illumina HiSeq System was used to sequence the amplified TCR beta libraries as 87-base-pair reads. As for the authors' bioinformatics: Across the 600 to 700 repertoires, a later analysis counted approximately 75 million unique TCR beta chains, 9 million to 14 million of which were shared by at least two donors. A nearest-neighbor algorithm error-corrected the raw reads and collapsed the reads into unique sequences, merging closely related sequences to remove PCR and sequencing errors. V, D and J gene segments were assigned by aligning CDR3 sequences to IMGT reference sequences. For a sequence to be retained, at least a six-nucleotide match to both a V gene segment and a J gene segment was required. A rearrangement was called productive if the CDR3 had no stop codons and remained in frame with V and J, and every other rearrangement was called non-productive. CDR3 was defined according to IMGT convention as the region running from the second conserved V-encoded cysteine to the conserved J-encoded phenylalanine. In an earlier analysis of roughly 580 of the donors, sequences lacking an unambiguous match to a single V gene segment were excluded. An earlier analysis of several hundred of the donors called V segments functional above 56.7% productive rearrangements and segregating when the between-donor standard deviation exceeded 5%. A statistical classification framework was developed to diagnose cytomegalovirus status using the catalog of TCR beta chain sequences. In a later analysis, V and J genes were assigned by comparing TCR nucleotide sequences against IMGT/GENE-DB human TR gene sequences. A later analysis assigned CDR3 sequences and most-parsimonious VDJ recombination scenarios with the TCRdist pipeline. In a later analysis, every TCR beta chain was defined by the combination of its CDR3 amino acid sequence and its V-gene family, and reads without a unique V-gene family were dropped. To address suspected cross-contamination and a sequencing artifact, a later analysis removed several hundred highly shared, low-generation-probability nucleotide sequences. A later analysis calculated a clonal expansion index for each public chain from normalized within-repertoire ranks of inferred template counts. Generation probabilities in a later analysis came from a VDJ recombination model fitted to out-of-frame rearrangements, and those results were checked against IGoR. In a later analysis, hypergeometric tests were used to score TCR-TCR, TCR-HLA and TCR-CMV co-occurrence, with a repertoire-size bias correction applied to TCR pairs. A later analysis estimated false discovery rates by permuting HLA or CMV assignments 20 times. In a later analysis, co-occurring TCRs were grouped using DBSCAN, with TCRdist sequence similarity added in when clustering inside HLA-allele-positive subsets. Repertoires with fewer than 30,000 or more than 120,000 public chains, plus five repertoires with anomalous nucleotide sharing, were excluded from co-occurrence clustering. What TCRdb holds here is the immuneACCESS table cut down to in-frame rearrangements. Part of the clones is not present; checked against another copy, under half of the missing clones reflect an unresolved V gene, and the others are unexplained. The DNA was the basis for D and trimming; V, J and clone size are from that table. Within this sample are fewer than 130,000 clones, with roughly 71% of them counted one time only. The ten largest account for approximately 11% of the sample.

Overall study results and their limits: Linkage disequilibrium might explain the correlated functional status among segregating V segments, but an unknown experimental factor could not be ruled out. A cluster of highly shared sequence variants was judged likely to be a technical artifact of the sequencing pipeline. Compared with the roughly 700-donor mean, donors in an Asian-associated ancestry cluster had fewer N-insertions in productive TCRs, according to a later genetic analysis. In a later analysis, several top co-occurrence clusters were reported to appear linked to parvovirus B19, influenza, CMV and Epstein-Barr virus. An earlier analysis of around 500 of the donors showed that most TCR beta V segments appeared in productive rearrangements either about 87% or about 30% of the time, which broadly matched IMGT annotations. The classifier was reported to diagnose cytomegalovirus status with high specificity and sensitivity in both the original cohort and the validation cohort. The earlier analysis of 587 of the donors excluded around 17 rarely observed V segments, including chromosome 9 orphons, because counts were too low. Sequencing depth was assumed to be roughly uniform across donors in the presence/absence analyses, though that assumption may not hold. This cohort had only TCR beta chains sequenced, and the lack of alpha or paired-chain data limited which features could be detected. Because the 87-base-pair reads could not distinguish some IMGT-functional V segments, including TRBV6-2 and TRBV6-3, those segments were excluded. Because HLA typing was missing for some donors at each locus, association tests included only the typed subset. The study listed around 160 TCR beta chains as associated with cytomegalovirus. A later analysis associated about 17,000 TCR beta sequences with specific HLA alleles at a false discovery rate of 0.05. A later analysis found that most CMV-associated TCR beta chains appeared HLA-restricted, with HLA associations seemingly driven largely by CMV exposure. For the cohort, immune exposure information was limited to CMV serostatus. In a later analysis, the rate of TCR association differed among HLA loci, with DRB1 alleles having the most associated TCRs and HLA-C alleles having the fewest. The authors suggested that the approach could potentially be generalized to other disease states and immunological phenotypes. A further reported finding was that TCR beta sequences accurately predicted the HLA-A and HLA-B alleles for most subjects in the first cohort. Across donors, most TCR sequences were observed very rarely, whereas some public TCRs were present in many individuals. When HLA alleles, especially DR and DQ, strongly co-occurred, TCR associations were difficult to assign to individual alleles. V-gene and J-gene trimming of TCR beta chains was associated with a missense DCLRE1C variant in a later genetic analysis, and the association was replicated in an independent cohort. A later analysis found that HLA-associated TCR beta chains were more clonally expanded and had lower generation probabilities than equally common non-associated chains. A few of the identified cytomegalovirus-associated TCR beta chains were confirmed in vitro to be specific for cytomegalovirus antigens.

This clone was recorded once. The target of this receptor is not known. Base qualities are not at hand, and no much larger clone is one base apart. Trimming costs V 6 bases and J 8 bases, and their ends lie 10 bases apart. CDR3 length: 11 amino acids, cysteine to phenylalanine. The only DNA kept is the CDR3, 33 bases in frame from the first base. Based on the germline V gene, the CDR1 and CDR2 sequences are KGHSH and LQKENI. The clonotype comes from a middle-aged man in good health and CMV-seropositive. Sequencing input: PBMCs. The sequence links TRBV18 to TRBJ1-1; a tentative D call is TRBD1 (5 bases match). In nucleotides, the sequence is TGTGCCAGCTCGTCTAGGACAGAAGCTTTCTTT. This translates into CASSSRTEAFF.